This T cell receptor beta chain was identified in a study of T cell repertoires in cytomegalovirus infection. Study overall: Selected CMV epitopes included recently identified HLA-C-restricted ones as well as well-studied HLA-B-restricted ones. Public TCR beta signatures were indicative of both CMV infection and a matching HLA type. Broader study findings: HLA-C-restricted CMV-specific TCR beta clonotypes were dominant in the ex vivo response.

TCRdb reanalysed the reads using MiXCR and keeps one entry per CDR3 protein. The sample lists approximately 110,000 distinct CDR3 sequences; around 40% were seen once. In its sample, this clonotype was seen a few times. Its antigen is not identified. The V gene's germline CDR1 is MGHRA and CDR2 YSYEKL. This CDR3 region has 15 residues. V shed 6 bases, J shed 0 bases, and the junction held 5 bases outside the gene matches. The chain has TRBV4-1 and TRBJ2-1; 7 bases are shared with TRBD1. This sequence originates from a human donor in good health (CMV status not recorded). Some clones in this sample may be carry-over from other donors' samples. The source was CD8+ T cells from cultured PBMCs, collected from culture after CMV antigen stimulation. CDR3 amino acids: CASSPDRFSYNEQFF. The CDR3 nucleotides read TGCGCCAGCAGTCCGGACAGGTTCTCCTACAATGAGCAGTTCTTC.